Listed below are T cell receptor beta chains from one sample, sequenced in a study of cytomegalovirus exposure and HLA in healthy donors. The method was immunoSEQ multiplex PCR; TCRdb's version includes in-frame clones alone and lacks a portion of them. This sample carries about 160,000 clones, 65% to 80% of them seen once, and the ten largest clones take under 2.5%. Sequencing input: PBMCs. These receptors all come from a man aged 35-49 years in good health and CMV-seronegative. Each CDR3 is given without its conserved first and last residue. The order of the fields is CDR3 length, V gene, CDR3 protein.

>9|TRBV20-1
SARIGETQY
>13|TRBV29-1
SVEDARSGANVLT
>12|TRBV6-4
ASSDPGQGYGYT
>12|TRBV7-2
ASSWTGGYDGYT
>11|TRBV11-2
ASSHYSSYEQY
>14|TRBV7-9
SSSFELGLAGATQY
>13|TRBV5-1
ASSLAGTGVETQY
>13|TRBV4-3
ASSQRGSSADTQY
>14|TRBV7-2
ASSLQTSGSGETQY
>13|TRBV7-9
ASSLRASGRNEQF
>15|TRBV14
ASSQDLGLADTGELF
>14|TRBV28
ASRVQGGRSLYEQY
>11|TRBV5-4
ASSLESGNTQY
>15|TRBV7-9
ASSPWSSGVGTGELF
>14|TRBV4-2
ASSQDWTGGYNEQF
>18|TRBV5-1
ASTLGPPGTSGVWVHEQY
>15|TRBV5-6
ASSSLGQAAVNYEQY
>12|TRBV6-5
ASKDSATNEKLF
>12|TRBV28
ASIPRAGRETQY
>13|TRBV5-1
ASSPGLAVHGTQY
>11|TRBV14
ASSQRGNEKLF
>12|TRBV9
ASSVRDSDQPQH
>11|TRBV19
ASSTLSRGEQF
>12|TRBV7-2
ASSPDRAGNTIY
>13|TRBV7-6
ASRSSGGDTGELF
>13|TRBV19
ASSPPLPQDTEAF
>12|TRBV4-1
ASRPGLQNEKLF
>12|TRBV19
ASSIVGLGAEAF
>13|TRBV19
ASSRGQVLTGELF
>9|TRBV27
ASSSQGEAF
>15|TRBV30
AYHSGGSITGANGLT
>13|TRBV2
ASSARRSSGNTIY
>14|TRBV5-1
ASSLARGVGNTEAF
>14|TRBV6-1
ASSERSGTYGNTIY
>10|TRBV7-9
SSSLSSQPQH
>13|TRBV7-2
ASSLQQGSGTEAF
>12|TRBV29-1
SAKDRGWANEQY
>10|TRBV29-1
SVGTSNQPQH
>13|TRBV4-3
ASSQHYDRGYEQY
>11|TRBV28
ASSALGGYEQY
>12|TRBV28
ASRTGGPSNIQY
>13|TRBV6-6
ASSAGRLSNQPQH
>14|TRBV5-1
ASSLESGRAVGELF
>14|TRBV6-6
ASSLRQGMRTGELF
>11|TRBV7-9
ASSSRQFFEQY
>11|TRBV5-7
ASSHRGAGGYT
>13|TRBV18
ASSPYRGPNTEAF
>14|TRBV5-1
ASSPDLTALAYGYT
>11|TRBV7-7
ASSWATGNTIY
>13|TRBV4-2
ASSQEWGEYYEQY
>11|TRBV9
ASSVGGGYGYT
>8|TRBV29-1
SVGQNEQF
>14|TRBV7-2
ASSNQPGQLGYEQY